A single sample is the source of the 22 T cell receptor beta chains below, sequenced in a study of blood T cell repertoires in COVID-19. The data were produced by immunoSEQ multiplex PCR, yet TCRdb's version contains in-frame clones alone and is incomplete. The table shows 150,000 or so clones, with less than 85% occurring only once. Sample: PBMCs or T cells enriched from blood (not recorded which). These receptors were collected from a woman in her 50s who had recovered from COVID-19.

V and J are TRBV7-9 and TRBJ2-1, with a tentative D call TRBD2 (6 bases). Germline assignment: CDR1 SEHNR and CDR2 FQNEAQ (reference sequence). Trimming pared 4 bases from V and 3 bases from J, leaving 16 bases between. The CDR3 runs to 16 residues. As DNA, the CDR3 is TGTGCCAGCAGCTCCCAAAGGTTAGCGGACTACAATGAGCAGTTCTTC. This gives the protein CASSSQRLADYNEQFF.

The V call is TRBV7-2, the J call TRBJ2-1; TRBD2 agrees at 9 bases. In germline, CDR1 is SGHTA, CDR2 FQGNSA. The CDR3 is 16 amino acids. With V trimmed by 0 bases and J by 6 bases, 6 bases remained unmatched. The DNA of the CDR3 is TGTGCCAGCAGCTTAGCGCGGGCTAGCGGGGCCAATGAGCAGTTCTTC. This sequence encodes CASSLARASGANEQFF.

The chain links TRBV14 to TRBJ2-2; D is ambiguous. This CDR3 contains 14 residues. From germline, CDR1 is SGHDN and CDR2 FVKESK. V was clipped by 1 base and J by 6 bases, with 9 bases between them. CDR3 residues: CASSQAQIPGELFF. The CDR3 nucleotides read TGTGCCAGCAGCCAAGCTCAGATCCCCGGGGAGCTGTTTTTT.

The rearrangement links TRBV6-5 to TRBJ1-2; perhaps TRBD1 as D (6 bases). Per the germline V gene, CDR1 is MNHEY and CDR2 is SVGAGI. V lost 6 bases and J lost 3, with 14 bases in between. The CDR3 covers 14 residues. The CDR3 loop is CASRAGVVDYGYTF. The CDR3 DNA is TGTGCCAGCAGGGCAGGGGTAGTGGACTATGGCTACACCTTC.

As regards this clone: At the DNA level, this CDR3 is encoded by other sequences in the same sample as well. V and J are TRBV2 and TRBJ1-1, with D possibly being TRBD1 (5 bases). The ends were cut back, 4 bases at V and 1 base at J, with 7 bases in the middle. This CDR3 comprises 13 residues. In germline, CDR1 is SNHLY, CDR2 FYNNEI. CDR3 sequence reads: CASSGRGNTEAFF. The CDR3 coding sequence is TGTGCCAGCAGTGGAAGGGGGAACACTGAAGCTTTCTTT. Variable domain in full (rest from reference TRBV2 and TRBJ1-1): EPEVTQTPSHQVTQMGQEVILRCVPISNHLYFYWYRQILGQKVEFLVSFYNNEISEKSEIFDDQFSVERPDGSNFTLKIRSTKLEDSAMYFCASSGRGNTEAFFGQGTRLTVV.

The chain uses TRBV7-8 and TRBJ1-1; no reliable D call. Germline V gives CDR1 SGHVS, CDR2 FQNEAQ. The CDR3 has 15 amino acids. V was pared by 1 base and J by 2 bases, with 11 bases between. This chain's CDR3 is CASSLGWQKNTEAFF. The CDR3 DNA is TGTGCCAGCAGCTTAGGGTGGCAGAAAAACACTGAAGCTTTCTTT.

V gene TRBV4-3 combines with J gene TRBJ2-2; maybe TRBD2 (5 bases). There are 16 residues in the CDR3. Germline V gene lookup returns CDR1 LGHNA and CDR2 YSLEER. The germline V and J ends were trimmed by 5 bases and 2 bases, with 15 bases remaining between them. The CDR3 nucleotides read TGCGCCAGCAGCGCTGCCCAGGACTTTAACACCGGGGAGCTGTTTTTT. This translates into CASSAAQDFNTGELFF.

The chain joins TRBV9 to TRBJ1-3, with TRBD1 identical over 8 bases. CDR3 size: 15 residues. Germline CDR1 and CDR2: SGDLS and YYNGEE. The J segment lost 2 bases and the V segment lost 3 bases, leaving 4 bases of the junction unmatched. The CDR3 sequence is CASSATGGPGNTIYF. The CDR3 DNA reads TGTGCCAGCAGCGCCACAGGGGGGCCTGGAAACACCATATATTTT. Drawing the rest from reference TRBV9 and TRBJ1-3, the complete variable domain is DSGVTQTPKHLITATGQRVTLRCSPRSGDLSVYWYQQSLDQGLQFLIQYYNGEERAKGNILERFSAQQFPDLHSELNLSSLELGDSALYFCASSATGGPGNTIYFGEGSWLTVV.

This clone appeared once. The genes are TRBV28 and TRBJ2-1; no clear D. This CDR3 spans 11 amino acids. V dropped 5 bases and J dropped 13 bases, with 12 bases sitting between them. Germline CDR1 is MDHEN and CDR2 is SYDVKM. Here the CDR3 DNA reads TGTGCCAGCAGTCGGGTCCGTTTACAGTTCTTC. Its translation: CASSRVRLQFF.

The rearrangement links TRBV14 to TRBJ1-4, with 9 bases fitting TRBD1. The V gene's germline CDR1 is SGHDN and CDR2 FVKESK. The CDR3 runs 15 residues. V was clipped by 1 base and J by 8 bases; unmatched bases: 5. As DNA, the CDR3 is TGTGCCAGCAGCCAAGTCGGACAGGGGTGGGAAAAACTGTTTTTT. Translation gives CASSQVGQGWEKLFF.

The table lists this clone with a count of one. This chain links TRBV7-3 with TRBJ1-2, with 8 nucleotides matching TRBD1. The V segment lost 5 bases and the J segment 4 bases; nucleotides outside the gene matches: 9. Germline V gives CDR1 SGHTA, CDR2 FQGTGA. The CDR3 covers 15 residues. In DNA form, the CDR3 reads TGTGCCAGCAGCACAACTCCAGGGGGCAGCTATGGCTACACCTTC. The encoded protein is CASSTTPGGSYGYTF.

V and J are TRBV7-2 and TRBJ2-3; 10 bases align to TRBD1. The CDR3 is 14 residues long. V gave up 4 bases and J gave up 3 bases; unmatched junction bases: 1. CDR1 is SGHTA, CDR2 FQGNSA, per germline. The CDR3 bases are TGTGCCAGCAGCTCGGGACAGGGGACAGATACGCAGTATTTT. This gives the protein CASSSGQGTDTQYF.

The rearrangement links TRBV19 to TRBJ2-3; 8 nucleotides match TRBD2. Germline lookup yields CDR1 LNHDA and CDR2 SQIVND (reference sequence). This CDR3 contains 14 residues. Losses at the gene ends were 3 bases for V and 6 bases for J; bases not matched to a gene: 5. DNA for the CDR3: TGTGCCAGTAGTATGACAGCGGGAGTCGATACGCAGTATTTT. It yields the protein CASSMTAGVDTQYF.

The V call is TRBV19, the J call TRBJ2-4; 10 bases match TRBD1. The junction had 16 bases not matched to a gene; V was cut back by 5 bases and J by 0 bases. The germline gives CDR1 LNHDA, CDR2 SQIVND (reference sequence). CDR3 length: 20 residues. The CDR3 sequence is CASSLGRDRGRLGAKNIQYF. CDR3 sequence (DNA): TGTGCCAGTAGTCTCGGCCGGGACAGGGGCCGCTTGGGAGCCAAAAACATTCAGTACTTC.

The genes are TRBV3-1 (or the pseudogene TRBV3-2) and TRBJ1-6; D remains ambiguous. The V gene's germline CDR1 is LGHDT and CDR2 YNNKEL (reference sequence). This CDR3 contains 14 residues. V lost 1 base, J lost 6 bases, and 7 bases lay in between. DNA for the CDR3: TGTGCCAGCAGCCAAGGGGGAGCTAATTCACCCCTCCACTTT. It specifies CASSQGGANSPLHF.

The gene calls are TRBV18 and TRBJ2-2; 8 bases are a match to TRBD1. With 6 bases clipped from V and 3 bases from J, the junction kept 6 bases outside the gene matches. CDR3 size: 15 residues. CDR1 is KGHSH and CDR2 is LQKENI in the germline V gene. CDR3 nucleotide sequence: TGTGCCAGCTCCGCCGACAGGGGATACACCGGGGAGCTGTTTTTT. Translating gives CASSADRGYTGELFF.

The chain employs TRBV2 and TRBJ2-1; the match to TRBD2 covers 7 bases. This CDR3 spans 16 amino acids. Per germline, CDR1 SNHLY and CDR2 FYNNEI. Losses at the gene ends were 5 bases for V and 7 bases for J; bases not matched to a gene: 14. CDR3 in amino acids: CASSPPQREAMNEQFF. The CDR3 DNA reads TGTGCCAGCAGTCCCCCGCAGCGGGAAGCTATGAATGAGCAGTTCTTC.

This chain links TRBV29-1 with TRBJ1-1; TRBD1 matches at 7 bases. This CDR3 has 14 amino acids. The germline gives CDR1 SQVTM, CDR2 ANQGSEA. Trimming cost V 3 bases and J 0 bases; bases outside gene matches: 4. The CDR3 nucleotides read TGCAGCGTTGATCTGGGACAGTTGAACACTGAAGCTTTCTTT. This encodes CSVDLGQLNTEAFF.

The V call is TRBV6-5, the J call TRBJ2-1; 12 nucleotides agree with TRBD1. Germline assignment: CDR1 MNHEY and CDR2 SVGAGI. This CDR3 spans 15 amino acids. With 4 bases clipped from V and 8 bases from J, the junction kept 6 bases outside the gene matches. CDR3 protein: CASSFRDRGPYEQFF. CDR3 nucleotides: TGTGCCAGCAGTTTCCGGGACAGGGGGCCGTATGAGCAGTTCTTC.

The table lists this clone with a few counts. Other DNA variants within this sample encode the same CDR3. The V gene is TRBV9, the J gene TRBJ1-3; D may be TRBD1 (6 bases). Germline-derived CDR1 and CDR2 are SGDLS and YYNGEE. The CDR3 is made up of 15 amino acids. V dropped 2 bases and J dropped 1 base, with 10 bases sitting between them. The CDR3 loop is CASSVQGTSGNTIYF. Written as DNA, the CDR3 is TGTGCCAGCAGCGTTCAGGGGACGTCTGGAAACACCATATATTTT.

The chain has TRBV27 and TRBJ1-2, with TRBD1 matching over 8 bases. Germline CDR1 and CDR2: MNHEY and SMNVEV (reference sequence). Trimming cost V 4 bases and J 4 bases; bases outside gene matches: 8. The CDR3 is 15 amino acids. The CDR3 region is CASSSLTGTGYGYTF. For the CDR3, the DNA is TGTGCCAGCAGTTCCTTAACCGGGACAGGCTATGGCTACACCTTC.

The CDR3 bases are TGTGCCAGCAGCTTGGCCAGGGGAAGAGAGACCCAGTACTTC. Translated, it gives CASSLARGRETQYF. The chain combines TRBV5-4 with TRBJ2-5; D may be TRBD1 (6 bases). The V gene's germline CDR1 is SGHNT and CDR2 YYREEE (reference sequence). This CDR3 has 14 residues. Trimming took off 0 bases at V and 4 bases at J, with 10 bases between the two ends.